Each of the 16 T cell receptor beta chains below was sequenced from the same sample in a study of T cells in Graves' hyperthyroidism and ophthalmopathy. The investigators amplified TCR beta CDR3 regions from RNA transcripts. The TCR CDR3 was amplified in a first-round RT-PCR using the HTBI primer set. TCRdb re-analysed the multiplex PCR reads in MiXCR, keeping a single row per CDR3 protein. There are roughly 630,000 distinct CDR3 sequences in the sample; 15% to 18% occur only once, and 7.3% lies in the top ten. The sequencing sample was made of blood. Source of these receptors: a woman aged 25 to 39 with Graves' hyperthyroidism.

This chain joins TRBV28 and TRBJ2-3, with 9 bases aligning to TRBD1. V shed 6 bases and J 3 bases; nucleotides not matched to a gene: 10. The CDR3 runs to 16 residues. The V gene's germline CDR1 is MDHEN and CDR2 SYDVKM. The CDR3 nucleotides read TGTGCCAGCAGCCAAGGTCCGGACAGGGGAACAGATACGCAGTATTTT. Encoded protein: CASSQGPDRGTDTQYF.

The chain links TRBV9 to TRBJ1-6, with no clear D. Trimming cost V 3 bases and J 7 bases, with 11 bases left between them. This CDR3 comprises 14 residues. In germline, CDR1 is SGDLS, CDR2 YYNGEE. CDR3: CASSDRVHNSPLHF. The CDR3 DNA reads TGTGCCAGCAGCGACCGGGTCCACAATTCACCCCTCCACTTT.

This clonotype showed up many times. V and J are TRBV24-1 and TRBJ2-7; D might be TRBD2 (6 bases). The germline V gene encodes CDR1 KGHDR and CDR2 SFDVKD. The ends were cut back, 3 bases at V and 2 bases at J, with 16 bases in the middle. The CDR3 spans 16 residues. CDR3 protein: CATSDPGSRIPYEQYF. In DNA, the CDR3 is TGTGCCACCAGTGATCCCGGGAGCCGCATTCCCTACGAGCAGTACTTC.

This clonotype was counted only a few times. The rearrangement joins TRBV5-5 to TRBJ2-1, with 9 positions matching TRBD2. CDR3 length: 17 residues. Germline V lookup: CDR1 SGHKS, CDR2 YYEKEE (reference sequence). Trimming at V came to 0 bases and at J to 6 bases, leaving 10 bases not matched to a gene. The CDR3: CASSLVPSGIVGNEQFF. DNA of the CDR3: TGTGCCAGCAGCTTGGTGCCTAGCGGGATAGTAGGCAATGAGCAGTTCTTC.

This clonotype was detected ten times or more. The J gene is TRBJ1-5, the V gene TRBV6-1, with no clear D. Germline V gene lookup returns CDR1 MNHNS and CDR2 SASEGT. The V gene lost 6 bases and the J gene lost 6 bases, with 15 bases spanning the gap. The CDR3 spans 14 residues. The CDR3 DNA sequence: TGTGCCAGCAGCCCGACCTTAGGAGGTCAGCCCCAGCATTTT. Translated: CASSPTLGGQPQHF.

This clonotype was observed at least ten times. This sequence joins TRBV11-2 and TRBJ2-3, with 9 nucleotides matching TRBD2. There are 15 residues in the CDR3. The germline V gene has CDR1 SGHAT and CDR2 FQNNGV. V shed 3 bases and J 5 bases; nucleotides not matched to a gene: 6. The CDR3: CASSFRGRAQDTQYF. Here the CDR3 DNA reads TGTGCCAGCAGCTTCCGCGGGAGGGCCCAAGATACGCAGTATTTT.

The chain carries TRBV6-1 and TRBJ1-1; unclear D gene. Deletions cut 2 bases from V and 2 bases from J, with 18 bases between. The CDR3 extends over 17 amino acids. Germline V gene sequence: CDR1 MNHNS, CDR2 SASEGT. CDR3: CASSETAASPYNTEAFF. In DNA, the CDR3 is TGTGCCAGCAGTGAAACGGCAGCATCTCCATACAACACTGAAGCTTTCTTT.

The J gene is TRBJ2-1, the V gene TRBV3-1; no reliable D call. Germline CDR1 and CDR2: LGHDT and YNNKEL (reference sequence). The CDR3 consists of 17 residues. With 0 bases removed from V and 0 bases from J, the gap between germline ends came to 12 bases. The CDR3 DNA reads TGTGCCAGCAGCCAAGACGAGCCTACCTACTCCTACAATGAGCAGTTCTTC. The encoded protein is CASSQDEPTYSYNEQFF.

There are a few counts of this clonotype. This chain connects TRBV10-3 to TRBJ2-1; D is possibly TRBD1 (6 bases). Germline values: CDR1 ENHRY, CDR2 SYGVKD. The CDR3 loop spans 16 amino acids. V shed 7 bases and J shed 6 bases, with 22 bases lying between them. This CDR3 reads CAITPTQGTGSNEQFF. CDR3 in DNA: TGTGCCATCACACCAACACAGGGAACTGGTTCCAATGAGCAGTTCTTC.

The chain couples TRBV18 to TRBJ2-7; 10 nucleotides line up with TRBD1. This CDR3 spans 15 amino acids. Germline values: CDR1 KGHSH, CDR2 LQKENI. After removal of 3 bases from V and 7 bases from J, the junction contained 9 bases not matched to a gene. CDR3 nucleotides: TGTGCCAGCTCACCTGGGGGGACAGGGGTGGAAGAGCAGTACTTC. Translation: CASSPGGTGVEEQYF.

This clonotype was observed many times. This sequence joins TRBV27 and TRBJ2-7, with D tentatively TRBD2 (5 bases). Germline V gene data show CDR1 as MNHEY and CDR2 as SMNVEV (reference sequence). This CDR3 is 13 amino acids long. V dropped 5 bases and J dropped 3 bases, with 11 bases sitting between them. The CDR3 bases are TGTGCCAGCAGTGACTACCTCCACTACGAGCAGTACTTC. Its translation: CASSDYLHYEQYF.

In this sample, this clonotype turned up many times. V is TRBV24-1 and J is TRBJ2-1; no firm D call. There are 14 residues in the CDR3. Germline lookup yields CDR1 KGHDR and CDR2 SFDVKD. Trimming removed 7 bases at V and 2 bases at J, with 11 bases between. The CDR3 DNA reads as TGTGCCACCAGCCCGGGCGGAGCCTACAATGAGCAGTTCTTC. This translates into CATSPGGAYNEQFF.

This clonotype was counted ten times or more. V usage is TRBV7-2 and J usage is TRBJ1-4, with D tentatively TRBD1 (6 bases). This CDR3 contains 16 residues. Deletions cut 5 bases from V and 7 bases from J, with 20 bases between. Germline CDR1 SGHTA, CDR2 FQGNSA. CDR3 region: CASSLFGGAGSEKLFF. The CDR3 nucleotides are TGTGCCAGCAGCCTGTTTGGGGGGGCCGGAAGTGAAAAACTGTTTTTT.

In its sample, this clonotype was seen many times. The chain carries TRBV10-3 and TRBJ1-1; D unclear. The CDR3 is 15 residues long. The germline V gene has CDR1 ENHRY and CDR2 SYGVKD. V was pared by 0 bases and J by 4 bases, with 12 bases between. For the CDR3, the DNA is TGTGCCATCAGTGAGTCCACAGCCTCGGGCACTGAAGCTTTCTTT. Translating gives CAISESTASGTEAFF.

The chain is built from TRBV6-5 and TRBJ2-7; TRBD1 might be the D (5 bases). The germline V gene has CDR1 MNHEY and CDR2 SVGAGI. Trimming stripped 1 base from V and 7 bases from J, with 14 bases between. The CDR3 length is 14 residues. In DNA, the CDR3 is TGTGCCAGCAGTTACTTGGGGCAGGGTGGTGAGCAGTACTTC. Translation gives CASSYLGQGGEQYF.

The sample holds a few counts of this clonotype. This chain links TRBV12-5 with TRBJ2-7, with 8 nucleotides matching TRBD2. CDR3 length equals 16 residues. Germline CDR1 and CDR2: LGHNT and FRNRAP. The junction had 6 bases not matched to a gene; V was cut back by 1 base and J by 1 base. CDR3 amino acids: CASGLGEGGGSYEQYF. CDR3 sequence (DNA): TGTGCTAGTGGTTTGGGAGAGGGCGGGGGGTCCTACGAGCAGTACTTC.